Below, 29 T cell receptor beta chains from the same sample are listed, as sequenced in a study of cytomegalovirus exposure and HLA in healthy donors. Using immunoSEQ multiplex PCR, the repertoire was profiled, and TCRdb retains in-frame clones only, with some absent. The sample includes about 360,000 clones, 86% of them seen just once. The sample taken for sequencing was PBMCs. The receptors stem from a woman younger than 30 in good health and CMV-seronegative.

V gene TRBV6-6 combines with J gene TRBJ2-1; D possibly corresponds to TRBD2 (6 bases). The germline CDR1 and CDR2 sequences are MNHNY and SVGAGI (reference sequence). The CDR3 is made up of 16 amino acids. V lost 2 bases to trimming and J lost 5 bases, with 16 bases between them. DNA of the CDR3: TGTGCCAGCAGTTACGGCGGGACTCTCATAGACAATGAGCAGTTCTTC. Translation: CASSYGGTLIDNEQFF.

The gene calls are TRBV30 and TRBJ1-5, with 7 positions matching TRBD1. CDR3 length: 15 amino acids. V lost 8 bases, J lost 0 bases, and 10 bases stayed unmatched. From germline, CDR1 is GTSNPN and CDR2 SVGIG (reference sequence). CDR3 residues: CAPETTGSSNQPQHF. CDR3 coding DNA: TGTGCCCCCGAGACGACAGGGAGTAGCAATCAGCCCCAGCATTTT.

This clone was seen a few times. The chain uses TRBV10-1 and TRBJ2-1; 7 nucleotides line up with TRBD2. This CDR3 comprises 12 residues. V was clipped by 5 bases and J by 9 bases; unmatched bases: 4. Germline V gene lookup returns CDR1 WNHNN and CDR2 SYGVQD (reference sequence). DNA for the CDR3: TGCGCCAGCAGTAGGACTAGAAGTGAGCAGTTCTTC. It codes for CASSRTRSEQFF.

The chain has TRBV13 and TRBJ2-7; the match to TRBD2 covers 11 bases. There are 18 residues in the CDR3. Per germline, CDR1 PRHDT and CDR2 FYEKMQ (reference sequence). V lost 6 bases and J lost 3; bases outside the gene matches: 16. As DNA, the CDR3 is TGTGCCAGCAGTTCTAACCCGGGACTAACTAGCGGGGGCTACGAGCAGTACTTC. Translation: CASSSNPGLTSGGYEQYF.

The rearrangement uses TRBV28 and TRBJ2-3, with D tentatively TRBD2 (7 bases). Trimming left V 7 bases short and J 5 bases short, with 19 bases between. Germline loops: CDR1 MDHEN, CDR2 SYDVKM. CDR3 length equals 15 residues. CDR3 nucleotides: TGTGCCAGCACCCTACAGGGAGGGGGAGGAGATACGCAGTATTTT. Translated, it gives CASTLQGGGGDTQYF.

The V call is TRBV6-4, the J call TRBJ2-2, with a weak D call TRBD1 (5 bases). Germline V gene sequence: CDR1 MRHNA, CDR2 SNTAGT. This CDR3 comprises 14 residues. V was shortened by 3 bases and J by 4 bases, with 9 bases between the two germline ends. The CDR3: CASSERQTTGELFF. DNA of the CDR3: TGTGCCAGCAGTGAAAGACAGACCACCGGGGAGCTGTTTTTT.

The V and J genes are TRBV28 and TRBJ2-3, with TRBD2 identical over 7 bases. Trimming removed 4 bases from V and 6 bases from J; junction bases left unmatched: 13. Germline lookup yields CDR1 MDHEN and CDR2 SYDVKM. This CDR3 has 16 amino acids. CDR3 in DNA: TGTGCCAGCAGTTCCCCCCTGGGGGGGGGATCGGATACGCAGTATTTT. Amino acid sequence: CASSSPLGGGSDTQYF. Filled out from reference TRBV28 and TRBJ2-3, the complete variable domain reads DVKVTQSSRYLVKRTGEKVFLECVQDMDHENMFWYRQDPGLGLRLIYFSYDVKMKEKGDIPEGYSVSREKKERFSLILESASTNQTSMYLCASSSPLGGGSDTQYFGPGTRLTVL.

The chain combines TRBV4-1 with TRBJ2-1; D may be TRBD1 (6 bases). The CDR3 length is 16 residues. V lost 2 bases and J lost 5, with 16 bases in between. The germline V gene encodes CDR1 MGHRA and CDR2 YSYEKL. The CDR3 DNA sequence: TGCGCCAGCAGCCAATTTGTACAGGGCGGCAACAATGAGCAGTTCTTC. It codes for CASSQFVQGGNNEQFF.

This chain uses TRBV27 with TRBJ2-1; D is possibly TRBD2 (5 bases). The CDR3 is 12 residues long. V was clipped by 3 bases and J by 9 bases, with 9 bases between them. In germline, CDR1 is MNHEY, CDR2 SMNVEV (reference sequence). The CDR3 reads CASSFRAGEQFF. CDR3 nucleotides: TGTGCCAGCAGTTTTAGGGCGGGTGAGCAGTTCTTC.

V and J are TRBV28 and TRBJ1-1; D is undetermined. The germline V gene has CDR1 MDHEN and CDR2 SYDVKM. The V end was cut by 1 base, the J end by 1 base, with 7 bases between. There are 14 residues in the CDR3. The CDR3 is CASSLYAENTEAFF. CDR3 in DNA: TGTGCCAGCAGTTTATATGCAGAGAACACTGAAGCTTTCTTT.

This chain's CDR3 is CASSQKTGLTETQYF. For the CDR3, the DNA is TGTGCCAGCAGCCAAAAAACAGGGCTTACAGAGACCCAGTACTTC. V usage is TRBV5-5 and J usage is TRBJ2-5, with D possibly matching TRBD1 (6 bases). This CDR3 contains 15 residues. Germline CDR1 and CDR2: SGHKS and YYEKEE (reference sequence). V was clipped by 4 bases and J by 4 bases, with 17 bases between them. Drawing the rest from reference TRBV5-5 and TRBJ2-5, the complete variable domain is DAGVTQSPTHLIKTRGQQVTLRCSPISGHKSVSWYQQVLGQGPQFIFQYYEKEERGRGNFPDRFSARQFPNYSSELNVNALLLGDSALYLCASSQKTGLTETQYFGPGTRLLVL.

This CDR3 is CAWDSGGGPDTQYF. In DNA, the CDR3 is TGTGCCTGGGATTCCGGGGGTGGGCCAGATACGCAGTATTTT. The V and J genes are TRBV30 and TRBJ2-3; D may be TRBD2 (6 bases). V was clipped by 5 bases and J by 4 bases, with 16 bases between them. The V gene's germline CDR1 is GTSNPN and CDR2 SVGIG (reference sequence). This CDR3 spans 14 amino acids. The variable domain in full, completed from reference TRBV30 and TRBJ2-3, reads SQTIHQWPATLVQPVGSPLSLECTVEGTSNPNLYWYRQAAGRGLQLLFYSVGIGQISSEVPQNLSASRPQDRQFILSSKKLLLSDSGFYLCAWDSGGGPDTQYFGPGTRLTVL.

Here the CDR3 reads CASSVGGNSYEQYF. As DNA, the CDR3 is TGTGCCAGCAGCGTAGGAGGAAACTCCTACGAGCAGTACTTC. The rearrangement joins TRBV9 to TRBJ2-7; D call uncertain. Trimming took off 0 bases at V and 0 bases at J, with 7 bases between the two ends. Germline loops: CDR1 SGDLS, CDR2 YYNGEE. The CDR3 is 14 amino acids.

In DNA form, the CDR3 reads TGTGCCAGCAGCGGTCGGACACCTGACGGGGAAAAACTGTTTTTT. Translating it yields CASSGRTPDGEKLFF. V is TRBV9 and J is TRBJ1-4, with D possibly TRBD1 on 5 matching bases. There are 15 residues in the CDR3. V was pared by 3 bases and J by 8 bases, with 17 bases between. Germline V CDR1 and CDR2: SGDLS, YYNGEE.

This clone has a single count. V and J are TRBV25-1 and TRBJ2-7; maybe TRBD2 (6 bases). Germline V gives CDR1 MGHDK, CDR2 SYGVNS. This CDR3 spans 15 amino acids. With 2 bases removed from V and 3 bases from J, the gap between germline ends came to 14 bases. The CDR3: CASSEGDGTFYEQYF. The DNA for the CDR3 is TGTGCCAGCAGTGAAGGGGACGGGACTTTCTACGAGCAGTACTTC.

The CDR3 region has the DNA TGTGCCAGCAGGGGGCAGGGGGCCCGATATGGCTACACCTTC. This codes for CASRGQGARYGYTF. The chain is built from TRBV28 and TRBJ1-2; 8 bases map to TRBD1. Germline lookup yields CDR1 MDHEN and CDR2 SYDVKM. The CDR3 contains 14 residues. Losses at the gene ends were 6 bases for V and 5 bases for J; bases not matched to a gene: 8.

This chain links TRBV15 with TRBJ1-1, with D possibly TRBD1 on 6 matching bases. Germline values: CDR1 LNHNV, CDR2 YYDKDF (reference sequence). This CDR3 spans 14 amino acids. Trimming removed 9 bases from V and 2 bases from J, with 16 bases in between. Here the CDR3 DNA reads TGTGCCACTCTCCTGGGACACCTCAACACTGAAGCTTTCTTT. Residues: CATLLGHLNTEAFF.

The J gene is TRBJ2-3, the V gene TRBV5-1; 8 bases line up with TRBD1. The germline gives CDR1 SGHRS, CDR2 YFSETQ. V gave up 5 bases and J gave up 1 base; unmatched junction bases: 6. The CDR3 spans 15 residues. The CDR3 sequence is CASRGSDRGTDTQYF. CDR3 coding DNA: TGCGCCAGCAGGGGATCGGACAGGGGCACAGATACGCAGTATTTT.

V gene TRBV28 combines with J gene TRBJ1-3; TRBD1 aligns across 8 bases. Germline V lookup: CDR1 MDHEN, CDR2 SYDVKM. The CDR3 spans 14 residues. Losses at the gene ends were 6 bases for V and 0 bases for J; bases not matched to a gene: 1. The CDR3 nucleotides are TGTGCCAGCAGAACAGGGGGCTCTGGAAACACCATATATTTT. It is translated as CASRTGGSGNTIYF.

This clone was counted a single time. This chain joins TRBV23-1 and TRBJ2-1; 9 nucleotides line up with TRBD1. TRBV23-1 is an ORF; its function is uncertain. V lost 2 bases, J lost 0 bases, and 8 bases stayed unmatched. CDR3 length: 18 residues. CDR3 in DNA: TGCGCCAGCAGTCAACCTGACGGACAGGGGAGCTCCTACAATGAGCAGTTCTTC. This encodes CASSQPDGQGSSYNEQFF.

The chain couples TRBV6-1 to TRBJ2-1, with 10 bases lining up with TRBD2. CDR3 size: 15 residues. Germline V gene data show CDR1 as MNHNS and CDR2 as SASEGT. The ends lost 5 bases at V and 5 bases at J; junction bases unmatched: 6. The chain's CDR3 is CASSLSSGSNNEQFF. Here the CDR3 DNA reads TGTGCCAGCAGTTTGTCTAGCGGGAGCAACAATGAGCAGTTCTTC.

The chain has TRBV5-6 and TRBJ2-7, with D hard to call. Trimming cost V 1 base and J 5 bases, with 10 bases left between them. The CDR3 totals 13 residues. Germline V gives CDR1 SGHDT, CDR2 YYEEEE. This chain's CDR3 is CASSLRVKHEQYF. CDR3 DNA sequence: TGTGCCAGCAGCTTGCGGGTGAAGCACGAGCAGTACTTC.

The CDR3 nucleotides read TGTGCCAGCACCCAAGGCGGGACCCAGTACTTC. This sequence encodes CASTQGGTQYF. The chain combines TRBV6-6 with TRBJ2-5, with D uncertain. CDR1 is MNHNY and CDR2 is SVGAGI in the germline V gene (reference sequence). With 7 bases removed from V and 7 bases from J, the gap between germline ends came to 10 bases. The CDR3 totals 11 residues.

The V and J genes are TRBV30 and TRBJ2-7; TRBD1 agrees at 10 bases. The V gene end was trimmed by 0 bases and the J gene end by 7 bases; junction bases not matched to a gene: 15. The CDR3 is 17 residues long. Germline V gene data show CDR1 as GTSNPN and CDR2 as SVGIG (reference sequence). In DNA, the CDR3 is TGTGCCTGGAGTGTTTTTACTGGGACAGGGGCCTTTAGGGAGCAGTACTTC. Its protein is CAWSVFTGTGAFREQYF.

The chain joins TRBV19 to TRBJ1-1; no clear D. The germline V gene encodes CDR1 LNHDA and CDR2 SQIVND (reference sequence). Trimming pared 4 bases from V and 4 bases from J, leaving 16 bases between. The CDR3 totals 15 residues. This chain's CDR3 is CASSREQILTTEAFF. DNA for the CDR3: TGTGCCAGTAGTAGAGAACAGATTTTGACCACTGAAGCTTTCTTT. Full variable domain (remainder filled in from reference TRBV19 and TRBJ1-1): DGGITQSPKYLFRKEGQNVTLSCEQNLNHDAMYWYRQDPGQGLRLIYYSQIVNDFQKGDIAEGYSVSREKKESFPLTVTSAQKNPTAFYLCASSREQILTTEAFFGQGTRLTVV.

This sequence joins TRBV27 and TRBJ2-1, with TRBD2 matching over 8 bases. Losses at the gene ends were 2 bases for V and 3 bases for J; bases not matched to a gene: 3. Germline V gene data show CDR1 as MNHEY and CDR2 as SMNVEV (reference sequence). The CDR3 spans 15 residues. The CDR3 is CASSLAGGHYNEQFF. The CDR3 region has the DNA TGTGCCAGCAGTTTAGCGGGGGGCCACTACAATGAGCAGTTCTTC.

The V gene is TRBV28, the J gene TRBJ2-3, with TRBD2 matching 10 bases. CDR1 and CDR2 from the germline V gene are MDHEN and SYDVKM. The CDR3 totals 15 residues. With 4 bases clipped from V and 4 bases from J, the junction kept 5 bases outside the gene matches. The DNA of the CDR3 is TGTGCCAGCAGTTCTCTAGCGGGAGAGTCAGATACGCAGTATTTT. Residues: CASSSLAGESDTQYF.

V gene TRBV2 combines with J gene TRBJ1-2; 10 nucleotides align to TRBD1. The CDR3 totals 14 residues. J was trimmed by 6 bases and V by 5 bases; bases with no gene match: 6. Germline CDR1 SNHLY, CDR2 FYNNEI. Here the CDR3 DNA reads TGTGCCAGCAGTTCCTGGACAGGGGGAGATGGCTACACCTTC. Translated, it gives CASSSWTGGDGYTF.

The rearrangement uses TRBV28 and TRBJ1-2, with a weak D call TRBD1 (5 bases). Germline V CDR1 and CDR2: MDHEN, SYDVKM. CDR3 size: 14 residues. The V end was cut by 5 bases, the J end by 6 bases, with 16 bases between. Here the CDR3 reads CASSPYTGYHGYTF. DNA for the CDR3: TGTGCCAGCAGTCCCTACACAGGCTACCATGGCTACACCTTC.